This passage covers 10 T cell receptor beta chains from one sample sequenced in a study of blood T cell repertoires in COVID-19. Assay: immunoSEQ multiplex PCR; the TCRdb copy retains only in-frame clones and omits some. The table has about 140,000 clones, roughly 84% seen once. The source material was PBMCs or T cells enriched from blood (not recorded which). The receptors were gathered from a man in his forties with acute COVID-19.

CDR3 sequence: CASSLAGEMNTEAFF. For the CDR3, the DNA is TGTGCCAGCAGCTTGGCAGGGGAAATGAACACTGAAGCTTTCTTT. J is TRBJ1-1 and V is TRBV5-4, with a weak D call TRBD1 (6 bases). V gave up 0 bases and J gave up 0 bases, with 9 bases separating them. Germline V gives CDR1 SGHNT, CDR2 YYREEE (reference sequence). CDR3 length: 15 amino acids. Drawing the rest from reference TRBV5-4 and TRBJ1-1, the complete variable domain is ETGVTQSPTHLIKTRGQQVTLRCSSQSGHNTVSWYQQALGQGPQFIFQYYREEENGRGNFPPRFSGLQFPNYSSELNVNALELDDSALYLCASSLAGEMNTEAFFGQGTRLTVV.

The rearrangement joins TRBV30 to TRBJ2-3; D gene uncertain. This CDR3 is 13 amino acids long. Germline lookup yields CDR1 GTSNPN and CDR2 SVGIG (reference sequence). Trimming stripped 2 bases from V and 2 bases from J, with 8 bases between. CDR3 sequence: CAWSPSNTDTQYF. The CDR3 nucleotides read TGTGCCTGGAGTCCGTCTAACACAGATACGCAGTATTTT.

J is TRBJ1-1 and V is TRBV11-2; D gene unclear. Germline loops: CDR1 SGHAT, CDR2 FQNNGV. Trimming removed 5 bases from V and 5 bases from J, with 18 bases in between. The CDR3 consists of 15 residues. The CDR3, as DNA: TGTGCCAGCAGCGTCGTCGGGGTCCCCGGTACTGAAGCTTTCTTT. Translating it yields CASSVVGVPGTEAFF.

DNA of the CDR3: TGTGCCAGTAGTGTCCTGGACAGCCCGAACACTGAAGCTTTCTTT. It codes for CASSVLDSPNTEAFF. This chain uses TRBV19 with TRBJ1-1, with D maybe TRBD1 (6 bases). The CDR3 has 15 residues. Germline CDR1 is LNHDA and CDR2 is SQIVND (reference sequence). With 5 bases removed from V and 1 base from J, the gap between germline ends came to 14 bases.

The J gene is TRBJ2-5, the V gene TRBV13; 15 bases fit TRBD2. The germline V gene has CDR1 PRHDT and CDR2 FYEKMQ (reference sequence). The CDR3 is 18 residues long. J gave up 9 bases and V 2 bases, and 13 bases lay outside the gene matches. CDR3 sequence: CASSLMPGTSGRLEAQYF. CDR3 sequence (DNA): TGTGCCAGCAGCTTAATGCCCGGGACTAGCGGGAGGCTCGAGGCCCAGTACTTC. Using reference TRBV13 and TRBJ2-5 for the parts outside the CDR3, the full variable domain is AAGVIQSPRHLIKEKRETATLKCYPIPRHDTVYWYQQGPGQDPQFLISFYEKMQSDKGSIPDRFSAQQFSDYHSELNMSSLELGDSALYFCASSLMPGTSGRLEAQYFGPGTRLLVL.

The genes are TRBV29-1 and TRBJ2-1; 11 positions match TRBD2. Germline V gene lookup returns CDR1 SQVTM and CDR2 ANQGSEA. V dropped 3 bases and J dropped 2; count of bases not matched to a gene: 6. The CDR3 totals 16 residues. In nucleotides, the CDR3 is TGCAGCGTTGATAGACTAGCGGGAAGTCCCTACAATGAGCAGTTCTTC. Its translation: CSVDRLAGSPYNEQFF.

The chain joins TRBV7-9 to TRBJ1-5, with 7 bases identical to TRBD1. The germline gives CDR1 SEHNR, CDR2 FQNEAQ (reference sequence). The CDR3 loop spans 15 amino acids. V lost 5 bases to trimming and J lost 1 base; unmatched junction nucleotides: 5. This chain's CDR3 is CASSHDRESNQPQHF. Written as DNA, the CDR3 is TGTGCCAGCAGCCACGACAGGGAGAGCAATCAGCCCCAGCATTTT.

The rearrangement joins TRBV7-9 to TRBJ1-1; 9 bases match TRBD1. CDR1 is SEHNR and CDR2 is FQNEAQ in the germline V gene (reference sequence). The CDR3 spans 13 residues. V dropped 4 bases and J dropped 5; count of bases not matched to a gene: 2. The CDR3 here is CASSSDRGTEAFF. Written as DNA, the CDR3 is TGTGCCAGCAGCTCGGACAGGGGAACTGAAGCTTTCTTT.

The table lists this clone with a few counts. V and J are TRBV19 and TRBJ1-4; 7 bases are shared with TRBD1. V lost 8 bases and J lost 3; bases outside the gene matches: 9. This CDR3 is 15 amino acids long. Germline loops: CDR1 LNHDA, CDR2 SQIVND (reference sequence). CDR3 in amino acids: CASLRTGQPNEKLFF. The CDR3 nucleotides are TGTGCCAGTCTCCGGACAGGACAACCTAATGAAAAACTGTTTTTT.

The chain is built from TRBV6-5 and TRBJ2-7, with 7 bases lining up with TRBD2. Germline V lookup: CDR1 MNHEY, CDR2 SVGAGI. V shed 4 bases and J 2 bases; nucleotides not matched to a gene: 8. The CDR3 is made up of 15 amino acids. The CDR3 DNA sequence: TGTGCCAGCAGTTCCGGGTGGGAGGGGCCCTACGAGCAGTACTTC. This translates into CASSSGWEGPYEQYF.